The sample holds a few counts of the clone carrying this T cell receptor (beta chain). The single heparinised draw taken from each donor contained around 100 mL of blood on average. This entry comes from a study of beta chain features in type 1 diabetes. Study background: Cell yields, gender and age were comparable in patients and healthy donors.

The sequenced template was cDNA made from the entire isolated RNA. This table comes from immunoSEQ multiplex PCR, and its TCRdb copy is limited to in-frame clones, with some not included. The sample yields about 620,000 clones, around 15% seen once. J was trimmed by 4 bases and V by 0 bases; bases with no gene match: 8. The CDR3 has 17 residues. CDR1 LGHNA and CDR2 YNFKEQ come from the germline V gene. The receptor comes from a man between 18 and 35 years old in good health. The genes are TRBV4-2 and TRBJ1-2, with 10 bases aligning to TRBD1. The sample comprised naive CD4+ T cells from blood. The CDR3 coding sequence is TGTGCCAGCAGCCAAGAGTTGGGGACAGGGGCTGGCTATGGCTACACCTTC. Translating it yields CASSQELGTGAGYGYTF.